Shown below are 28 T cell receptor beta chains from a single sample sequenced in a study of post-analysis software for immune sequencing data. Study-wide findings and caveats: About 5 TRBV segments were significantly more frequent in patients than in controls. TRBV5-6, TRBV5-1 and TRBV20-1 were among these segments.

cDNA libraries for TCR beta contained unique molecular identifiers. TCRdb re-derived calls from the PCR reads in MiXCR, one entry per CDR3 protein. Among some 500,000 distinct CDR3 sequences listed, roughly 45% were seen once. Their specific antigens are unknown. Sequences were obtained from blood. The source of these receptors is a girl between 10 and 17 years old with multiple sclerosis.

This clonotype was seen only a few times. The chain employs TRBV5-1 and TRBJ2-3; 14 positions match TRBD2. J lost 3 bases, V lost 4 bases, and 4 bases had no gene match. This CDR3 comprises 16 residues. In germline, CDR1 is SGHRS, CDR2 YFSETQ. The CDR3 region is CASSPRTSGRTDTQYF. The CDR3 region has the DNA TGCGCCAGCAGCCCTAGGACTAGCGGGAGGACAGATACGCAGTATTTT.

This chain links TRBV20-1 with TRBJ2-7; unclear D gene. V was cut by 6 bases and J by 3 bases, with 27 bases left in between. The V gene's germline CDR1 is DFQATT and CDR2 SNEGSKA (reference sequence). This CDR3 contains 17 residues. CDR3 bases: TGCAGTGCCTACATATATTACAACGCTCGCCAAAACTACGAGCAGTACTTC. This codes for CSAYIYYNARQNYEQYF.

This clonotype showed up just a few times. The chain is built from TRBV20-1 and TRBJ1-5; TRBD1 matches 9 bases. The CDR3 covers 14 residues. Losses at the gene ends were 4 bases for V and 6 bases for J; bases not matched to a gene: 7. Germline assignment: CDR1 DFQATT and CDR2 SNEGSKA (reference sequence). The CDR3 DNA sequence: TGCAGTGCTATTCCCGGACAGGGGTCTCAGCCCCAGCATTTT. Translating gives CSAIPGQGSQPQHF.

V usage is TRBV28 and J usage is TRBJ2-1; 9 bases agree with TRBD2. The CDR3 sequence is 19 residues long. Trimming removed 2 bases from V and 8 bases from J; junction bases left unmatched: 19. CDR1 is MDHEN and CDR2 is SYDVKM in the germline V gene. CDR3 bases: TGTGCCAGCAGTTTAAGACGACCCGACTGGCTAGCGGGAAGGTATGAGCAGTTCTTC. Translating it yields CASSLRRPDWLAGRYEQFF.

J is TRBJ2-7 and V is TRBV20-1; 7 bases are a match to TRBD2. The CDR3 runs to 15 residues. CDR1 and CDR2 from the germline V gene are DFQATT and SNEGSKA (reference sequence). The V segment lost 0 bases and the J segment 7 bases; nucleotides outside the gene matches: 12. CDR3 amino acids: CSARDTGRPIEEQYF. The CDR3 region has the DNA TGCAGTGCTAGAGATACCGGGAGGCCCATTGAAGAGCAGTACTTC.

V usage is TRBV28 and J usage is TRBJ1-1; D gene unclear. This CDR3 is built from 14 residues. Germline V gives CDR1 MDHEN, CDR2 SYDVKM. The V end was cut by 6 bases, the J end by 0 bases, with 11 bases between. The CDR3 region is CASRWVSMNTEAFF. CDR3 nucleotides: TGTGCCAGCAGATGGGTCAGCATGAACACTGAAGCTTTCTTT.

This chain uses TRBV6-1 with TRBJ2-7; D ambiguous. Trimming removed 1 base at V and 4 bases at J, with 11 bases between. This CDR3 contains 14 residues. CDR1 is MNHNS, CDR2 SASEGT, per germline. CDR3 nucleotides: TGTGCCAGCAGTGAAGAAGGTGGGGTATACGAGCAGTACTTC. Translated: CASSEEGGVYEQYF.

A note on this clonotype: An end of the junction differs from the germline gene, which may be a read error. The chain uses TRBV20-1 and TRBJ2-7; 10 bases are a match to TRBD1. Germline CDR1 is DFQATT and CDR2 is SNEGSKA (reference sequence). The CDR3 extends over 12 amino acids. The CDR3 nucleotides read TGCAGTCCTAGACAGGGGGCTGCCGAGCAGTACTTC. Translating it yields CSPRQGAAEQYF.

This sequence joins TRBV3-1 and TRBJ1-2; D gene uncertain. Germline V gives CDR1 LGHDT, CDR2 YNNKEL (reference sequence). Trimming cost V 4 bases and J 1 base, with 10 bases left between them. CDR3 length: 14 amino acids. Here the CDR3 reads CASSPGSDNYGYTF. The CDR3 coding sequence is TGTGCCAGCAGCCCCGGGTCGGATAACTATGGCTACACCTTC.

This clonotype was observed a few times. This sequence joins TRBV10-3 and TRBJ2-7; 8 bases are shared with TRBD2. Germline V CDR1 and CDR2: ENHRY, SYGVKD. Germline trimming cut 0 bases from V and 0 bases from J; bases unmatched to any gene: 1. This CDR3 region has 15 residues. This CDR3 reads CAISESSGGSYEQYF. CDR3 sequence (DNA): TGTGCCATCAGTGAGTCGAGCGGGGGCTCCTACGAGCAGTACTTC.

The table lists this clonotype with a count of one. The chain employs TRBV2 and TRBJ2-1; TRBD1 matches at 7 bases. CDR3 length: 12 residues. Germline V gene sequence: CDR1 SNHLY, CDR2 FYNNEI. V was pared by 2 bases and J by 14 bases, with 6 bases of the junction left unmatched. The CDR3 DNA is TGTGCCAGCAGTGAAACATTTACAGGGGAGTTCTTC. It encodes CASSETFTGEFF.

This clonotype was recorded once. This chain uses TRBV9 with TRBJ2-3, with D perhaps given as TRBD1 or TRBD2 (5 bases each). The CDR3 covers 14 residues. The V gene's germline CDR1 is SGDLS and CDR2 YYNGEE. The V end lost 2 bases, the J end lost 4 bases, and 11 bases lay between the germline ends. The CDR3 loop is CASSVGTGADTQYF. The CDR3 nucleotides are TGTGCCAGCAGCGTCGGGACGGGCGCAGATACGCAGTATTTT.

V usage is TRBV20-1 and J usage is TRBJ2-3; 7 bases are shared with TRBD2. CDR3 size: 14 residues. Germline V lookup: CDR1 DFQATT, CDR2 SNEGSKA (reference sequence). Losses at the gene ends were 1 base for V and 0 bases for J; bases not matched to a gene: 1. CDR3 DNA sequence: TGCAGTGCTAGAGCTAGCGGAAGCACAGATACGCAGTATTTT. Its protein is CSARASGSTDTQYF.

This clonotype was seen at least ten times. The rearrangement links TRBV5-1 to TRBJ2-5, with D unclear. The CDR3 extends over 13 amino acids. V was trimmed by 1 base and J by 5 bases, leaving 9 bases between them. Looked up from germline, CDR1 is SGHRS and CDR2 is YFSETQ. The CDR3 here is CASSLRQQETQYF. The CDR3, as DNA: TGCGCCAGCAGCTTGCGACAACAGGAGACCCAGTACTTC.

This clonotype has just a few counts. V gene TRBV5-5 combines with J gene TRBJ1-2; D gene unclear. V lost 0 bases, J lost 5 bases, and 14 bases lay in between. The CDR3 has 15 amino acids. Germline CDR1 reads SGHKS; CDR2 reads YYEKEE (reference sequence). Written as DNA, the CDR3 is TGTGCCAGCAGCTTGGCAGCAGGAGGTGTATATGGCTACACCTTC. Translating it yields CASSLAAGGVYGYTF.

This sequence joins TRBV7-9 and TRBJ1-2, with D hard to call. The CDR3 extends over 14 amino acids. V lost 1 base and J 2 bases, leaving 8 bases between the germline ends. Germline V gives CDR1 SEHNR, CDR2 FQNEAQ (reference sequence). The CDR3 reads CASSLGEGNYGYTF. Here the CDR3 DNA reads TGTGCCAGCAGCTTAGGAGAGGGAAACTATGGCTACACCTTC.

This clonotype was detected only a few times. The chain joins TRBV10-3 to TRBJ2-7; 12 positions agree with TRBD2. Germline loops: CDR1 ENHRY, CDR2 SYGVKD. CDR3 size: 14 residues. V lost 6 bases, J lost 4 bases, and 4 bases stayed unmatched. The CDR3 DNA follows: TGTGCCATCAGGCCTACTAGCGGGGGGTACGAGCAGTACTTC. Translating gives CAIRPTSGGYEQYF.

The chain joins TRBV2 to TRBJ2-1, with no clear D. The CDR3 is 15 amino acids. V lost 2 bases to trimming and J lost 2 bases, with 10 bases between them. CDR1 and CDR2 (germline): SNHLY, FYNNEI. The CDR3 loop reads CASSETAQTYNEQFF. The CDR3 nucleotides are TGTGCCAGCAGTGAAACTGCCCAAACCTACAATGAGCAGTTCTTC.

This chain uses TRBV10-3 with TRBJ2-1; weak D call: TRBD2 (6 bases). CDR1 is ENHRY and CDR2 is SYGVKD in the germline V gene. V was cut by 6 bases and J by 0 bases, with 15 bases left in between. This CDR3 spans 16 amino acids. CDR3: CAISGDSRSSYNEQFF. Here the CDR3 DNA reads TGTGCCATCAGCGGGGACTCCCGGAGCTCCTACAATGAGCAGTTCTTC.

The rearrangement joins TRBV7-9 to TRBJ2-7, with 9 positions matching TRBD1. Trimming cost V 4 bases and J 3 bases; bases outside gene matches: 4. The CDR3 spans 14 residues. CDR1 is SEHNR and CDR2 is FQNEAQ in the germline V gene (reference sequence). CDR3 DNA: TGTGCCAGCAGCTACCAGACAGGGGGCTACGAGCAGTACTTC. It specifies CASSYQTGGYEQYF.

The chain recombines TRBV29-1 with TRBJ1-2; D is unresolved. Germline V gene data show CDR1 as SQVTM and CDR2 as ANQGSEA. The CDR3 covers 12 residues. Trimming shortened V by 4 bases and J by 3 bases, and 9 bases separated the two germline ends. In DNA form, the CDR3 reads TGCAGCGTTGCAACGTCAGACTATGGCTACACCTTC. It specifies CSVATSDYGYTF. Combining the CDR3 with reference TRBV29-1 and TRBJ1-2 gives the whole variable domain SAVISQKPSRDICQRGTSLTIQCQVDSQVTMMFWYRQQPGQSLTLIATANQGSEATYESGFVIDKFPISRPNLTFSTLTVSNMSPEDSSIYLCSVATSDYGYTFGSGTRLTVV.

This clonotype has more than one count but fewer than ten. This chain joins TRBV15 and TRBJ2-5; tentatively, D is TRBD2 (6 bases). CDR3 length: 15 residues. Trimming removed 5 bases at V and 4 bases at J, with 17 bases between. CDR1 and CDR2 from the germline V gene are LNHNV and YYDKDF (reference sequence). CDR3 nucleotides: TGTGCCACCAGCGTCAATCGGAGGGCTCCAGAGACCCAGTACTTC. This gives the protein CATSVNRRAPETQYF.

The chain has TRBV5-1 and TRBJ2-1, with D perhaps TRBD1 or TRBD2 (5 bases each). This CDR3 has 14 amino acids. Trimming stripped 4 bases from V and 8 bases from J, with 16 bases between. The germline CDR1 and CDR2 sequences are SGHRS and YFSETQ. The CDR3 is CASSPGPKADEQFF. The CDR3 region has the DNA TGCGCCAGCAGCCCGGGACCAAAAGCCGATGAGCAGTTCTTC. Drawing the rest from reference TRBV5-1 and TRBJ2-1, the complete variable domain is KAGVTQTPRYLIKTRGQQVTLSCSPISGHRSVSWYQQTPGQGLQFLFEYFSETQRNKGNFPGRFSGRQFSNSRSEMNVSTLELGDSALYLCASSPGPKADEQFFGPGTRLTVL.

The chain is built from TRBV6-5 and TRBJ2-5, with 8 bases identical to TRBD2. The CDR3 runs 16 residues. The V gene's germline CDR1 is MNHEY and CDR2 SVGAGI. V dropped 4 bases and J dropped 4; count of bases not matched to a gene: 11. The CDR3 region is CASSSNIAGPGETQYF. The CDR3 nucleotides are TGTGCCAGCAGTTCAAATATAGCGGGACCCGGAGAGACCCAGTACTTC.

This chain joins TRBV6-5 and TRBJ1-6; D is uncertain. There are 13 residues in the CDR3. The V end lost 6 bases, the J end lost 10 bases, and 13 bases lay between the germline ends. Germline V lookup: CDR1 MNHEY, CDR2 SVGAGI. The DNA of the CDR3 is TGTGCCAGCAGGTACCGGGTCCCATCACCCCTCCACTTT. Encoded protein: CASRYRVPSPLHF.

The chain recombines TRBV7-3 with TRBJ1-1; possible D gene TRBD1, 5 bases. CDR3 length equals 12 residues. Germline assignment: CDR1 SGHTA and CDR2 FQGTGA. V lost 4 bases and J 11 bases, leaving 14 bases between the germline ends. This CDR3 reads CASSYPGERAFF. The CDR3 DNA follows: TGTGCCAGCAGCTACCCGGGGGAGAGGGCTTTCTTT.

Comment on this clonotype: One base away lies a much larger clone, so this may be a sequencing read error. The gene calls are TRBV2 and TRBJ1-1, with D unresolved. CDR1 and CDR2 (germline): SNHLY, FYNNEI. The length of the CDR3 is 14 residues. The CDR3 DNA is TGTGCCAGCAATGAAGCCGGAGGGAGGGTCTGGGCTTTCTTT. Amino acids: CASNEAGGRVWAFF.

This sequence joins TRBV28 and TRBJ1-5; TRBD1 matches at 10 bases. J was trimmed by 9 bases and V by 6 bases; bases with no gene match: 8. Germline loops: CDR1 MDHEN, CDR2 SYDVKM. CDR3 length: 14 amino acids. In nucleotides, the CDR3 is TGTGCCAGCAGCCGGGACAGGGGCTCCTCGCCCCAGCATTTT. Its translation: CASSRDRGSSPQHF.